This T cell receptor (beta chain) was captured in a study of T cells after yellow fever vaccination (dated by TCRdb to about 2019). With regard to the full study: The SMART-Seq v4 Ultra Low Input RNA kit was used to prepare libraries from fractions with low cell numbers. Bulk PBMC replicates and cell subsets were isolated from blood drawn at multiple timepoints before and after both primary and secondary immunization. To follow T-cell clones before and after both primary and booster YFV17D yellow fever vaccination, bulk TCR alpha and beta repertoires underwent longitudinal sequencing. Two healthy male donors, one aged 18 to 30 and one aged 30 to 40 years, made up the cohort. General study outcomes and caveats: The secondary T-cell response was found to be weaker but faster than the primary response, with a peak reached on day 5 rather than on day 15. The study included only two donors, which limits how far the findings can be generalized. Computational filtering was needed because FACS-sorted repertoires could contain abundant contaminating clonotypes from the bulk population. After the booster, most clones that had expanded after primary vaccination were detected again (over 95% of CD4 and 70% to 90% of CD8), suggesting broad maintenance of memory. A small share of clonotypes was detected in both CD4 and CD8 compartments, with the overlap likely arising from convergent recombination.

The sample holds a few counts of this clonotype. Its antigen remains unidentified. No quality values exist for individual bases; no much larger clone is one base distant. Sequencing used an Illumina NovaSeq 6000. TCR cDNA was synthesized by 5'RACE template switching, through which a universal primer site and unique molecular identifiers were introduced. Priming of cDNA synthesis was performed from both the TCR alpha and TCR beta constant segments. Libraries were amplified in two PCR steps, with sample barcodes and sequencing adapters added in the second step. Sequencing of libraries was done on Illumina HiSeq 2500 (2x100 bp) or NovaSeq (2x150 bp). The study's own analysis went as follows. Reads were demultiplexed and collapsed into UMI consensus sequences with MIGEC, and V(D)J alignment was performed with MiXCR. Vaccine-responding clonotypes were identified with edgeR using replicate PBMC samples, with FDR below 0.01 and a log2 fold change above 5 up to day 15 being required. CD4 or CD8 identity was assigned to each bulk clonotype according to whether the clonotype was present at higher abundance in the sequenced CD4 repertoire or the sequenced CD8 repertoire. Starting from the raw public reads, TCRdb applied fastp trimming at Q25, assembled clones with MiXCR and retained in-frame beta chains. Rows matching on CDR3 protein sequence are summarized as one entry with the most common DNA and genes. The V and J calls come from TCRdb's annotation, not from the publication. This sample holds around 320,000 distinct CDR3 sequences; roughly 10% were observed only once. The top ten clonotypes cover about 3.3% of the sample.

The treatment or condition label on this specimen signifies: live attenuated yellow fever vaccine strain. A standard Ficoll-Paque protocol was used to isolate PBMCs from peripheral blood. Dynabeads CD4 and CD8 positive selection kits were used to isolate the CD4 and CD8 T-cell fractions. RNA was extracted with TriZol from bulk PBMCs, CD4 and CD8 fractions, and dextramer-positive and dextramer-negative fractions. The germline V gene encodes CDR1 MDHEN and CDR2 SYDVKM. From its cysteine to its valine, the CDR3 spans 13 amino acids. The kept DNA is CDR3 alone, 39 bases in frame from the first base. V sheds 3 bases and J sheds 4 bases, leaving 10 bases between their ends.

This sample comprised CD4+ T cells sorted from PBMCs, obtained 45 days after the yellow fever booster vaccination. The receptor was derived from a man between 18 and 35 years old who received the YFV17D yellow fever vaccine. Recombination connected TRBV28 to TRBJ2-7; the D segment cannot be called with confidence. The CDR3 has the sequence CASSFGNSYEQYV. The nucleotide sequence is given as TGTGCCAGCAGTTTTGGAAATTCGTACGAGCAGTACGTC.